Described below is a single T cell receptor beta chain sequence and its context. It lacks a known antigen. No base quality values were provided; no much bigger clone lies one nucleotide off. RNA was extracted using the RNeasy kit, and about 0.5 to 1 microgram was reverse transcribed with random hexamers. The immunoSEQ multiplex PCR assay, covering 54 Vbeta and 13 Jbeta segments, was used to amplify TCR beta CDR3 regions. PCR amplification bias was corrected using a synthetic template baseline for primer optimization and computational correction. From the authors' description of their analysis: Only productive sequences were kept, with reads annotated to V, D and J genes according to IMGT and analyzed in immunoSEQ Analyzer. Clonality was computed as one minus Shannon entropy normalized by log2 of the number of productive unique sequences. For each patient and control, public and private clones were evaluated within the 100 most prevalent clones. Clones were defined as Susac-specific if absent from the healthy and MS cohorts, from under 1,200 published viral clones and from other ImmuneACCESS disease sequences. The public reads were run again by TCRdb, first through fastp at Q25 and then through MiXCR, and only productive beta chains were kept. Every distinct CDR3 protein forms one entry, paired with its most common genes and DNA. The V and J calls were not made by the authors but by TCRdb's processing. Counted in this sample were some 450,000 distinct CDR3 sequences; 85% of them appeared once. The top ten hold about 0.12% of the sample.

Its CDR3 holds 15 amino acids, cysteine through phenylalanine. Of all the DNA, just the CDR3 is kept, 45 bases in frame from base 1. V lost 1 base and J lost 4 bases; the stretch between them is 11 bases long. CDR1 and CDR2 are read off the germline V gene as SGHTA and FQGNSA. Peripheral blood CD8+ and CD4+ T cells from healthy donors, Susac syndrome patients and multiple sclerosis patients were profiled by high-throughput TCR beta sequencing. The multiple sclerosis controls were treatment-naive patients whose relapsing-remitting disease, either stable or active, fulfilled the revised McDonald criteria. CD8+ TEMRA cells were enriched by FACS, while bulk CD8+ and CD4+ T cells were purified by magnetic negative isolation. Blood was collected in EDTA tubes and processed within 24 hours, with PBMCs isolated through density gradient centrifugation. PBMCs intended for TCR sequencing were cryopreserved in liquid nitrogen and thawed later in a water bath at 37 degrees C. Purity of sorted or isolated CD4+, CD8+ and CD8+ TEMRA cells was at least 90%.

This record belongs to a study of CD8 T cells in Susac syndrome (dated by TCRdb to the late 2010s). At the level of the whole study: Repertoire sequencing was used to test whether CD8+ T cell activation and differentiation in Susac syndrome was antigen driven. The clonality of the CD8+ T cell repertoire was compared across more than 9 healthy donors, some 14 Susac syndrome patients and about 15 multiple sclerosis patients.

Beyond this particular receptor, the publication reports: The number of individuals in the TCR sequencing and HLA analysis was recognized as being relatively small.

This sequence uses TRBV7-2 and TRBJ1-3; the D gene is not confidently resolved. The sample taken for sequencing was CD8+ T cells from PBMCs. The TCR comes from a human donor with multiple sclerosis. CDR3 protein: CASSLDNFGGNTIYF. The bases read TGTGCCAGCAGCTTAGATAACTTTGGAGGAAACACCATATATTTT.